These 23 T cell receptor beta chains originate from one sample sequenced in a study of CD8+ T cells in alopecia areata. As the sequencing template, cDNA was produced by extracting RNA and reverse transcribing it. Generated by immunoSEQ multiplex PCR, the TCRdb table keeps only in-frame clones and is missing some. The sample yields a few hundred thousand clones, around two fifths seen once. Noted treatment: oral pan-JAK inhibitor, 5-10 mg twice daily. The material was CD4+ T cells sorted from blood, obtained between weeks 30 and 35, from a patient treated with tofacitinib. The receptors were gathered from a human donor with alopecia areata.

The chain joins TRBV30 to TRBJ1-2, with 9 bases fitting TRBD1. The CDR3 is 13 residues long. The germline gives CDR1 GTSNPN, CDR2 SVGIG (reference sequence). V shed 3 bases, J shed 4 bases, and the junction held 3 bases outside the gene matches. The CDR3 loop is CAWRGQGPYGYTF. The CDR3 DNA reads TGTGCCTGGAGGGGACAGGGACCCTATGGCTACACCTTC.

This clone has just a few counts. This chain links TRBV10-3 with TRBJ1-4; 10 bases map to TRBD1. V lost 11 bases, J lost 8 bases, and 8 bases stayed unmatched. Germline values: CDR1 ENHRY, CDR2 SYGVKD. This CDR3 region has 13 residues. CDR3 DNA: TGTGCCTCGGGGACAGGGGAGGACGAAAAACTGTTTTTT. Translating it yields CASGTGEDEKLFF.

The genes are TRBV4-1 and TRBJ1-4, with D unclear. Per the germline V gene, CDR1 is MGHRA and CDR2 is YSYEKL. This CDR3 is built from 14 residues. The ends were cut back, 1 base at V and 10 bases at J, with 13 bases in the middle. DNA of the CDR3: TGCGCCAGCAGCCAAGTCGGAGGGCAAGGAAAACTGTTTTTT. Translation gives CASSQVGGQGKLFF.

This clone was detected a few times. A read error may produce the germline difference seen at one junction end. V usage is TRBV7-7 and J usage is TRBJ2-2; D is ambiguous. Germline assignment: CDR1 SSHAT and CDR2 FNYEAQ (reference sequence). This CDR3 has 13 amino acids. The CDR3 DNA sequence: TGTGCTAGCAGCTTCTCTCTCACCGGGGAGCTGTTTTTT. This encodes CASSFSLTGELFF.

Points on this clone: In the same sample, other DNA sequences code for this CDR3. The chain has TRBV30 and TRBJ1-2; 7 positions match TRBD1. This CDR3 comprises 11 residues. The ends lost 3 bases at V and 11 bases at J; junction bases unmatched: 6. Germline CDR1 is GTSNPN and CDR2 is SVGIG (reference sequence). CDR3 sequence (DNA): TGTGCCTGGAGCAGACAGGGCGGGTACACCTTC. Translated, it gives CAWSRQGGYTF.

V and J are TRBV29-1 and TRBJ2-1; 11 nucleotides match TRBD2. This CDR3 has 14 residues. Germline V lookup: CDR1 SQVTM, CDR2 ANQGSEA. V shed 6 bases, J shed 14 bases, and the junction held 15 bases outside the gene matches. The CDR3 is CSVKGVSGRAWEFF. As DNA, the CDR3 is TGCAGCGTGAAAGGGGTTAGCGGGAGGGCCTGGGAGTTCTTC.

The rearrangement uses TRBV30 and TRBJ1-1; 7 nucleotides agree with TRBD1. CDR1 and CDR2 (germline): GTSNPN, SVGIG (reference sequence). CDR3 length: 18 amino acids. Unmatched junction bases numbered 14, after V lost 1 base and J lost 0 bases. CDR3 sequence reads: CAWSAQRGTAKMNTEAFF. CDR3 DNA: TGTGCCTGGAGTGCTCAAAGAGGGACAGCCAAGATGAACACTGAAGCTTTCTTT. Based on the CDR3 plus reference TRBV30 and TRBJ1-1, the full variable domain is SQTIHQWPATLVQPVGSPLSLECTVEGTSNPNLYWYRQAAGRGLQLLFYSVGIGQISSEVPQNLSASRPQDRQFILSSKKLLLSDSGFYLCAWSAQRGTAKMNTEAFFGQGTRLTVV.

V and J are TRBV30 and TRBJ1-1; unclear D gene. The CDR3 is 14 residues long. V gave up 0 bases and J gave up 0 bases, with 8 bases separating them. Germline CDR1 GTSNPN, CDR2 SVGIG (reference sequence). CDR3 in amino acids: CAWSVRTLNTEAFF. The CDR3 DNA follows: TGTGCCTGGAGTGTAAGAACTTTGAACACTGAAGCTTTCTTT.

The rearrangement links TRBV6-5 to TRBJ2-6; 7 bases align to TRBD1. The CDR3 runs 14 residues. Germline assignment: CDR1 MNHEY and CDR2 SVGAGI. V was pared by 7 bases and J by 3 bases, with 3 bases of the junction left unmatched. Written as DNA, the CDR3 is TGTGCCAGCACCGACAGGGTTGGGGCCAACGTCCTGACTTTC. Protein product: CASTDRVGANVLTF.

About this clone: The conserved phenylalanine or tryptophan normally closing the CDR3 is absent here, so this likely arose from a read error. No DNA is shown, since the ends of the CDR3 on it are uncertain; the CDR3 is the one TCRdb lists. The gene calls are TRBV7-9 and TRBJ2-3; the DNA was not compared with TRBD1, the D call given in the table. The CDR3 is 11 amino acids long, termini counted. Per germline, CDR1 SEHNR and CDR2 FQNEAQ (reference sequence). The chain's CDR3 is CASSLGRGSDI.

This rearrangement joins TRBV29-1 to TRBJ2-1; tentatively, D is TRBD1 (5 bases). CDR3 length equals 14 residues. CDR1 SQVTM and CDR2 ANQGSEA come from the germline V gene. V lost 7 bases and J lost 6, with 19 bases in between. CDR3 protein: CSGRDPRQRNEQFF. CDR3 sequence (DNA): TGCAGCGGCCGCGACCCGAGACAGCGCAATGAGCAGTTCTTC.

The J gene is TRBJ1-1, the V gene TRBV27, with D uncertain. V gave up 3 bases and J gave up 1 base, with 6 bases separating them. CDR3 length equals 13 residues. Germline V gene lookup returns CDR1 MNHEY and CDR2 SMNVEV (reference sequence). The CDR3 reads CASSFDKNTEAFF. The CDR3 coding sequence is TGTGCCAGCAGTTTCGACAAGAACACTGAAGCTTTCTTT.

The rearrangement links TRBV4-2 to TRBJ1-1; perhaps TRBD1 as D (6 bases). This CDR3 is built from 15 residues. CDR1 is LGHNA, CDR2 YNFKEQ, per germline. The V end was cut by 4 bases, the J end by 7 bases, with 19 bases between. The CDR3 nucleotides read TGTGCCAGCAGCCGATACCTCAGGGGAGAAGGTGAAGCTTTCTTT. Translating gives CASSRYLRGEGEAFF.

The chain has TRBV11-3 and TRBJ2-3; 9 bases line up with TRBD1. The CDR3 has 16 residues. Losses at the gene ends were 1 base for V and 5 bases for J; bases not matched to a gene: 7. The V gene's germline CDR1 is SGHNT and CDR2 YENEEA. The CDR3 DNA reads TGTGCCAGCAGCTTAGGGGACAGGGTAAGAGAAGATACGCAGTATTTT. As protein: CASSLGDRVREDTQYF.

The rearrangement joins TRBV29-1 to TRBJ1-2; D not certain. The CDR3 is 11 amino acids. Trimming stripped 3 bases from V and 6 bases from J, with 8 bases between. Per germline, CDR1 SQVTM and CDR2 ANQGSEA. CDR3 sequence reads: CSVDGPHGYTF. The CDR3 DNA is TGCAGCGTTGACGGGCCTCATGGCTACACCTTC.

Comments on this clone: Other DNA sequences in the same sample also yield this CDR3. J is TRBJ2-1 and V is TRBV5-5, with D perhaps matching TRBD1 or TRBD2 (5 bases each). Per the germline V gene, CDR1 is SGHKS and CDR2 is YYEKEE (reference sequence). The CDR3 runs 16 residues. The ends were cut back, 2 bases at V and 0 bases at J, with 12 bases in the middle. The DNA of the CDR3 is TGTGCCAGCAGCTTAGGGACGCACAGCTCCTACAATGAGCAGTTCTTC. Protein product: CASSLGTHSSYNEQFF.

The sample holds many counts of this clone. This chain connects TRBV2 to TRBJ2-6, with TRBD1 identical over 8 bases. This CDR3 comprises 14 residues. Losses at the gene ends were 8 bases for V and 2 bases for J; bases not matched to a gene: 2. The germline gives CDR1 SNHLY, CDR2 FYNNEI. The CDR3 spells CASAQGAGANVLTF. The CDR3 nucleotides are TGTGCCAGCGCACAGGGGGCTGGGGCCAACGTCCTGACTTTC.

The rearrangement uses TRBV6-6 and TRBJ2-3, with D maybe TRBD1 (6 bases). Germline V gives CDR1 MNHNY, CDR2 SVGAGI (reference sequence). Trimming pared 9 bases from V and 3 bases from J, leaving 13 bases between. The CDR3 is 13 residues long. The CDR3 DNA reads TGTGCCAGTTACGGACAGAGAACAGATACGCAGTATTTT. Amino acid sequence: CASYGQRTDTQYF.

In this sample, this clone turned up a few times. This sequence joins TRBV29-1 and TRBJ2-3; maybe TRBD1 (7 bases). Germline loops: CDR1 SQVTM, CDR2 ANQGSEA. The V end was cut by 3 bases, the J end by 3 bases, with 13 bases between. CDR3 length: 14 amino acids. CDR3 amino acids: CSVEEGAITDTQYF. As DNA, the CDR3 is TGCAGCGTTGAGGAGGGGGCGATAACAGATACGCAGTATTTT.

This sequence joins TRBV19 and TRBJ1-5; TRBD1 aligns across 7 bases. Germline assignment: CDR1 LNHDA and CDR2 SQIVND (reference sequence). The CDR3 is 15 residues long. With V trimmed by 9 bases and J by 2 bases, 10 bases remained unmatched. The CDR3, as DNA: TGTGCCAGCACCAAAGACAGGGTGGGCAATCAGCCCCAGCATTTT. It codes for CASTKDRVGNQPQHF.

About this clone itself: The same CDR3 is also encoded by other DNA sequences in this sample. The J gene is TRBJ1-1, the V gene TRBV6-5, with D perhaps matching TRBD1 (6 bases). The CDR3 is 12 amino acids. Trimming removed 0 bases at V and 9 bases at J, with 8 bases between. Germline V gene data show CDR1 as MNHEY and CDR2 as SVGAGI. CDR3 bases: TGTGCCAGCAGTTACTCGGGACAACAAGCTTTCTTT. This translates into CASSYSGQQAFF.

This clone was detected only a few times. Other DNA variants within this sample encode the same CDR3. This chain uses TRBV6-1 with TRBJ2-7; D might be TRBD2 (6 bases). Trimming removed 3 bases at V and 4 bases at J, with 7 bases between. Germline loops: CDR1 MNHNS, CDR2 SASEGT. The length of the CDR3 is 12 residues. The CDR3 DNA reads as TGTGCCAGCAGTGAGGGAGGATACGAGCAGTACTTC. Protein: CASSEGGYEQYF.

The CDR3, as DNA: TGCAGCGTTGAAGAACGGCAGGGGGGCAATCAGCCCCAGCATTTT. It specifies CSVEERQGGNQPQHF. The J gene is TRBJ1-5, the V gene TRBV29-1, with 7 bases lining up with TRBD1. V lost 0 bases and J lost 2; bases outside the gene matches: 4. The CDR3 has 15 residues. Per the germline V gene, CDR1 is SQVTM and CDR2 is ANQGSEA.